This T cell receptor beta chain was captured in a study of blood T cell repertoires in COVID-19. Study at large: Samples representing acute and convalescent COVID-19 were sourced from the United States, Italy and Spain. T cells, B-cell-depleted T cells, or PBMCs supplied cDNA or gDNA.

How the authors handled the data: Reference gene primer amplification in the assay estimated nucleated cell counts. The assay was immunoSEQ multiplex PCR, and TCRdb's table has in-frame clones only and misses some. V, J and clone size are taken as reported in that table, and D and trimming were inferred from the DNA itself. This table has about 200,000 clones, roughly 90% appearing once. CDR3 length: 16 residues. V lost 1 base and J 3 bases, leaving 10 bases between the germline ends. Germline lookup yields CDR1 LGHDT and CDR2 YNNKEL (reference sequence). The material sequenced was peripheral blood. This receptor was obtained from a woman aged 70 to 79 with acute or convalescent COVID-19. The gene calls are TRBV3-1 (or the pseudogene TRBV3-2) and TRBJ2-6; D not certain. CDR3 sequence reads: CASSQVIGSGANVLTF. The CDR3, as DNA: TGTGCCAGCAGCCAAGTTATTGGTAGTGGGGCCAACGTCCTGACTTTC.